Shown below are 17 T cell receptor beta chains from a single sample sequenced in a study of cytomegalovirus exposure and HLA in healthy donors. A multiplex PCR was run with 60 Vbeta primers and 13 Jbeta primers. Method: immunoSEQ multiplex PCR; TCRdb's copy keeps in-frame clones and lacks some. Of approximately 89,000 clones listed, more than 75% are singletons. Sequenced input: PBMCs. All receptors come from a human donor in good health.

The chain has TRBV5-1 and TRBJ2-7; 12 positions match TRBD2. This CDR3 contains 16 residues. Germline values: CDR1 SGHRS, CDR2 YFSETQ. With V trimmed by 1 base and J by 7 bases, 9 bases remained unmatched. CDR3 sequence: CASSLPRTSGIREQYF. The CDR3 DNA is TGCGCCAGCAGCTTGCCGCGGACTAGCGGGATAAGGGAGCAGTACTTC.

The CDR3 DNA sequence: TGTGCCAGCAGTTTATACCGGCAGGGTTCGTACGAGCAGTACTTC. Protein: CASSLYRQGSYEQYF. The chain uses TRBV27 and TRBJ2-7, with D perhaps TRBD1 (5 bases). V was pared by 1 base and J by 4 bases, with 14 bases between. CDR1 and CDR2 from the germline V gene are MNHEY and SMNVEV (reference sequence). The CDR3 contains 15 residues.

A note on this clone: Other nucleotide sequences in the sample specify the same CDR3. This rearrangement joins TRBV29-1 to TRBJ1-2, with 7 bases identical to TRBD1. CDR3 length equals 12 residues. Germline values: CDR1 SQVTM, CDR2 ANQGSEA. V shed 4 bases, J shed 7 bases, and the junction held 6 bases outside the gene matches. The CDR3 loop reads CSVVKGAGGYTF. The CDR3 DNA follows: TGCAGCGTTGTAAAGGGGGCTGGTGGCTACACCTTC.

This clone was picked up one time. CDR3: CASSPGQSYGYTF. In nucleotides, the CDR3 is TGTGCCAGCAGCCCCGGACAGTCCTATGGCTACACCTTC. This rearrangement joins TRBV6-6 to TRBJ1-2; TRBD1 is a possible D gene (6 bases). V lost 6 bases and J lost 4, with 12 bases in between. Looked up from germline, CDR1 is MNHNY and CDR2 is SVGAGI (reference sequence). This CDR3 has 13 residues.

The chain joins TRBV5-8 to TRBJ2-5, with a possible D match to TRBD1 (6 bases). Trimming pared 0 bases from V and 1 base from J, leaving 10 bases between. The CDR3 spans 15 residues. CDR1 and CDR2 (germline): SGHTS, YDEGEE. In DNA form, the CDR3 reads TGTGCCAGCAGCTTGGGAACAGGGTCCCAAGAGACCCAGTACTTC. Protein: CASSLGTGSQETQYF.

This clone was counted once. This chain uses TRBV27 with TRBJ2-2; the D is unclear. This CDR3 comprises 15 residues. The germline V gene has CDR1 MNHEY and CDR2 SMNVEV (reference sequence). The V end was cut by 5 bases, the J end by 5 bases, with 15 bases between. CDR3 loop: CASSPTRVFTGELFF. The CDR3 DNA reads as TGTGCCAGCAGTCCTACCCGGGTTTTTACCGGGGAGCTGTTTTTT.

Only one count was recorded for this clone. The chain couples TRBV7-2 to TRBJ2-1; D remains ambiguous. The V gene's germline CDR1 is SGHTA and CDR2 FQGNSA. This CDR3 is built from 12 residues. V lost 5 bases and J lost 6, with 8 bases in between. CDR3 in amino acids: CASSTRGNEQFF. In DNA, the CDR3 is TGTGCCAGCAGCACCCGAGGCAATGAGCAGTTCTTC.

J is TRBJ2-5 and V is TRBV5-5; 9 bases fit TRBD2. The CDR3 extends over 15 amino acids. In germline, CDR1 is SGHKS, CDR2 YYEKEE (reference sequence). J was trimmed by 4 bases and V by 4 bases; bases with no gene match: 8. The CDR3 DNA follows: TGTGCCAGCAGCCTCGGGACTAGCTCTCGAGAGACCCAGTACTTC. Translated, it gives CASSLGTSSRETQYF.

This sequence joins TRBV28 and TRBJ1-1; tentative D call: TRBD1 (6 bases). The CDR3 contains 14 residues. V gave up 5 bases and J gave up 2 bases, with 12 bases separating them. Germline V gene sequence: CDR1 MDHEN, CDR2 SYDVKM. The chain's CDR3 is CASSLGGANTEAFF. The DNA for the CDR3 is TGTGCCAGCAGTCTGGGGGGGGCTAACACTGAAGCTTTCTTT.

The chain uses TRBV30 and TRBJ1-2; the match to TRBD1 covers 7 bases. J was trimmed by 2 bases and V by 0 bases; bases with no gene match: 3. CDR3 length: 14 amino acids. Germline CDR1 reads GTSNPN; CDR2 reads SVGIG (reference sequence). As DNA, the CDR3 is TGTGCCTGGAGTGTTAAGGGGGCAAACTATGGCTACACCTTC. It yields the protein CAWSVKGANYGYTF.

A note on this clone: The same CDR3 also results from other DNA sequences found in this sample. V usage is TRBV7-9 and J usage is TRBJ2-5, with TRBD1 identical over 7 bases. With 4 bases clipped from V and 1 base from J, the junction kept 3 bases outside the gene matches. This CDR3 has 14 amino acids. Germline values: CDR1 SEHNR, CDR2 FQNEAQ (reference sequence). The CDR3 nucleotides read TGTGCCAGCAGCTATTGGACAGGCCAAGAGACCCAGTACTTC. Its translation: CASSYWTGQETQYF. Drawing the rest from reference TRBV7-9 and TRBJ2-5, the complete variable domain is DTGVSQNPRHKITKRGQNVTFRCDPISEHNRLYWYRQTLGQGPEFLTYFQNEAQLEKSRLLSDRFSAERPKGSFSTLEIQRTEQGDSAMYLCASSYWTGQETQYFGPGTRLLVL.

CDR3 amino acids: CASSVTGGGDEQFF. CDR3 bases: TGTGCCAGCAGCGTAACGGGAGGTGGGGATGAGCAGTTCTTC. The chain links TRBV9 to TRBJ2-1, with 7 bases matching TRBD2. CDR3 length: 14 residues. CDR1 is SGDLS and CDR2 is YYNGEE in the germline V gene. V gave up 1 base and J gave up 8 bases; unmatched junction bases: 6.

A single count supports this clone. The chain has TRBV5-1 and TRBJ1-2, with TRBD1 matching over 7 bases. The ends lost 6 bases at V and 8 bases at J; junction bases unmatched: 16. The CDR3 sequence is 15 residues long. CDR1 is SGHRS and CDR2 is YFSETQ in the germline V gene. CDR3 bases: TGCGCCAGCACGCTTAGTGGACAGGCTGGGAGCGGCTACACCTTC. It is translated as CASTLSGQAGSGYTF.

The chain has TRBV5-1 and TRBJ2-5; 12 bases are shared with TRBD1. Germline V gene data show CDR1 as SGHRS and CDR2 as YFSETQ. The V gene end was trimmed by 1 base and the J gene end by 4 bases; junction bases not matched to a gene: 5. The CDR3 is 16 amino acids. This CDR3 reads CASSLLGQGAGETQYF. CDR3 nucleotides: TGCGCCAGCAGCTTGTTGGGACAGGGGGCCGGAGAGACCCAGTACTTC. The full variable domain, rest sourced from reference TRBV5-1 and TRBJ2-5, is KAGVTQTPRYLIKTRGQQVTLSCSPISGHRSVSWYQQTPGQGLQFLFEYFSETQRNKGNFPGRFSGRQFSNSRSEMNVSTLELGDSALYLCASSLLGQGAGETQYFGPGTRLLVL.

The chain employs TRBV7-2 and TRBJ1-5, with 8 bases identical to TRBD1. Germline V gene lookup returns CDR1 SGHTA and CDR2 FQGNSA. This CDR3 region has 16 residues. V trimming: 5 bases; J trimming: 3 bases; junction bases outside the gene matches: 9. The CDR3 DNA sequence: TGTGCCAGCAGCAAAGGGACAGGACTCCCCAATCAGCCCCAGCATTTT. This encodes CASSKGTGLPNQPQHF.

The chain carries TRBV9 and TRBJ2-1, with TRBD2 matching 7 bases. The J segment lost 10 bases and the V segment lost 3 bases, leaving 22 bases of the junction unmatched. There are 18 residues in the CDR3. CDR1 SGDLS and CDR2 YYNGEE come from the germline V gene. The CDR3 nucleotides read TGTGCCAGCAGCGCCCCCCCCCGGGACTACCATGTGGCCACCGAGCAGTTCTTC. Amino acid sequence: CASSAPPRDYHVATEQFF.

The rearrangement joins TRBV5-1 to TRBJ2-3, with 11 bases that match TRBD1. After removal of 5 bases from V and 7 bases from J, the junction contained 9 bases not matched to a gene. CDR1 SGHRS and CDR2 YFSETQ come from the germline V gene. The CDR3 covers 15 residues. The CDR3 loop is CASSSGQGVIYTQYF. CDR3 DNA sequence: TGCGCCAGCAGTTCGGGACAGGGGGTGATCTATACGCAGTATTTT.